This TCR beta chain was identified in a study of T cell responses to AZD1222 COVID-19 vaccine. For the study at large: Both about-4-week and about-12-week second-dose recipients were combined.

Sequencing was performed with immunoSEQ multiplex PCR; in TCRdb, only in-frame clones are kept and a portion is missing. The sample holds around 180,000 clones; just over 85% are singletons and the top ten take approximately 0.49%. This CDR3 contains 15 residues. Germline V gene data show CDR1 as LNHNV and CDR2 as YYDKDF (reference sequence). Trimming removed 8 bases from V and 8 bases from J; junction bases left unmatched: 14. As to this clone: What it recognizes is unknown.

Regarding the study as a whole: None of the repertoires were sampled until the peak T cell response had passed. Within unmutated variant regions lay the reported targets of nearly half of spike-specific TCRs. Clonal diversity may have been underestimated in mostly white British donors.

The specimen comprised peripheral blood, sampled on day 0 of AZD1222 vaccination. The chain couples TRBV15 to TRBJ1-4, with 7 positions matching TRBD1. The receptor's source is an adult in good health. CDR3 nucleotides: TGTGCCACCGGGGTGCGGGCAGGGGGGTTCGAAAAACTGTTTTTT. Translation: CATGVRAGGFEKLFF. The full variable domain, with the rest looked up from reference TRBV15 and TRBJ1-4, is DAMVIQNPRYQVTQFGKPVTLSCSQTLNHNVMYWYQQKSSQAPKLLFHYYDKDFNNEADTPDNFQSRRPNTSFCFLDIRSPGLGDTAMYLCATGVRAGGFEKLFFGSGTQLSVL.